The present TCR beta chain was sequenced within a study of cytomegalovirus exposure and HLA in healthy donors. Notes on the study in general: Sequencing likely caused a cluster of highly shared sequence variants. Researchers counted roughly 160 TCR beta chains as cytomegalovirus-associated. Upon later analysis, TCR association rates were observed to vary by HLA locus, being highest for DRB1 and lowest for HLA-C.

V was cut by 2 bases and J by 2 bases, with 13 bases left in between. CDR1 is SGHRS and CDR2 is YFSETQ in the germline V gene. CDR3 length: 15 residues. The PCR used 60 Vbeta and 13 Jbeta primers. Using immunoSEQ multiplex PCR, the repertoire was profiled, and TCRdb retains in-frame clones only, with some absent. The sample lists 85,000 to 100,000 clones; about four fifths were seen once. A word on this clone: Its matching antigen is unknown.

The rearrangement links TRBV5-1 to TRBJ2-5; D might be TRBD2 (5 bases). Sequencing was carried out using PBMCs. The sequence derives from a human donor in good health. CDR3 loop: CASSFESREQETQYF. For the CDR3, the DNA is TGCGCCAGCAGCTTTGAATCCCGGGAACAAGAGACCCAGTACTTC.